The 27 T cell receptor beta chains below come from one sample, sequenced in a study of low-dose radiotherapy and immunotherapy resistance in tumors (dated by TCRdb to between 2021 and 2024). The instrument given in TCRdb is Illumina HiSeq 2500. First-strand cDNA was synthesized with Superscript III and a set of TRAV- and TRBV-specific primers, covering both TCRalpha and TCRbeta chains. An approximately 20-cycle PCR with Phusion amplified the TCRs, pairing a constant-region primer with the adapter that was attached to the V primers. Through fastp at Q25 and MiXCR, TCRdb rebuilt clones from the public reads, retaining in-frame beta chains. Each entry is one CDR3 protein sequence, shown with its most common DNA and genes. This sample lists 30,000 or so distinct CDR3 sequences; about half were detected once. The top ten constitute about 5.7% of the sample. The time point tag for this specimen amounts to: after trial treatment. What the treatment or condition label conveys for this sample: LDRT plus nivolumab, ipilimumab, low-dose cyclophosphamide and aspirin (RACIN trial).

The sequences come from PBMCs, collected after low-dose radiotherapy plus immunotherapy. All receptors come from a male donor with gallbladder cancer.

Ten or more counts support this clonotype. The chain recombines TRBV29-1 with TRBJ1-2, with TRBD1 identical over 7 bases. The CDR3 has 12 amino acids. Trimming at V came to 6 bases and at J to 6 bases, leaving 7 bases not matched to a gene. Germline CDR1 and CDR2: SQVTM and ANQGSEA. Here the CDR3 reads CSVPQGGDGYTF. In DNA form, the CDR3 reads TGCAGCGTCCCCCAGGGGGGGGATGGCTACACCTTC. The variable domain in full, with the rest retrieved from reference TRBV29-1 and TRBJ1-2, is SAVISQKPSRDICQRGTSLTIQCQVDSQVTMMFWYRQQPGQSLTLIATANQGSEATYESGFVIDKFPISRPNLTFSTLTVSNMSPEDSSIYLCSVPQGGDGYTFGSGTRLTVV.

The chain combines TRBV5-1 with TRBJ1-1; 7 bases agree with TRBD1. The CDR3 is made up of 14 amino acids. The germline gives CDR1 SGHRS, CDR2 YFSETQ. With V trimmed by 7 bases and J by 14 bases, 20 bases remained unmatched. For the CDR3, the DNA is TGCGCCAGCTGTGACGGGGGAGGGACAGATACGCAGTTCTTT. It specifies CASCDGGGTDTQFF.

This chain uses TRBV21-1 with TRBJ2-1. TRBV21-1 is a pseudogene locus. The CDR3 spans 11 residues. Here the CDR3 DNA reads TGTGCCAGCAGGTTAATTTTTCGGCAGTTCTTC. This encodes CASRLIFRQFF.

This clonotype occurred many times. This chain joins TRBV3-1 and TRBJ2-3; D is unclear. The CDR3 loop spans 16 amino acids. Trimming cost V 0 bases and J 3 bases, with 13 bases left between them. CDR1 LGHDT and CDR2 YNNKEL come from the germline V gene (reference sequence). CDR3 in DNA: TGTGCCAGCAGCCAAGAACTGGCCTCTGGGACAGATACGCAGTATTTT. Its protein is CASSQELASGTDTQYF.

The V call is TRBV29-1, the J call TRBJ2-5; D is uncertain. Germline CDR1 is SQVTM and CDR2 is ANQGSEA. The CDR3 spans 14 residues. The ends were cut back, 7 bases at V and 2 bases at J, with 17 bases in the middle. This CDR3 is CSAKDSLRQETQYF. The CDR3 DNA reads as TGCAGCGCCAAAGATTCTCTTAGACAAGAGACCCAGTACTTC. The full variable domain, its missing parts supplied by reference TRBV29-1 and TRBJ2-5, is SAVISQKPSRDICQRGTSLTIQCQVDSQVTMMFWYRQQPGQSLTLIATANQGSEATYESGFVIDKFPISRPNLTFSTLTVSNMSPEDSSIYLCSAKDSLRQETQYFGPGTRLLVL.

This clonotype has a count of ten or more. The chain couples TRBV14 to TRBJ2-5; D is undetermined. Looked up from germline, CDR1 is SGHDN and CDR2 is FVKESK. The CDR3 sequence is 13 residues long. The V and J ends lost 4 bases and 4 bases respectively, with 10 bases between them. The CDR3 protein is CASSRALSETQYF. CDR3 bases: TGTGCCAGCAGCCGCGCATTGTCAGAGACCCAGTACTTC.

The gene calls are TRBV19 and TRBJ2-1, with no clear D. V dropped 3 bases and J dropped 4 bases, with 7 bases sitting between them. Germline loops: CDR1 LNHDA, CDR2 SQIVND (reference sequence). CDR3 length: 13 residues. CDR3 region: CASSIQQYNEQFF. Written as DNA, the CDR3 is TGTGCCAGTAGTATTCAACAGTACAATGAGCAGTTCTTC.

CDR3 bases: TGTGCCAGCAGCGGGATTTACAATGAGCAGTTCTTC. This gives the protein CASSGIYNEQFF. The chain recombines TRBV5-3 with TRBJ2-1; 7 bases agree with TRBD2. TRBV5-3 is marked as an open reading frame, function uncertain. The CDR3 runs to 12 residues. With 8 bases clipped from V and 4 bases from J, the junction kept 3 bases outside the gene matches.

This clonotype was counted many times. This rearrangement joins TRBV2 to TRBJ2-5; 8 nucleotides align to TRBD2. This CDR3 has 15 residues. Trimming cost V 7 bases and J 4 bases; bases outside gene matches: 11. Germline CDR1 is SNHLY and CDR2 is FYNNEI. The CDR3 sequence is CASKPPGLVGETQYF. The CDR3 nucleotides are TGTGCCAGCAAACCTCCGGGACTAGTTGGAGAGACCCAGTACTTC.

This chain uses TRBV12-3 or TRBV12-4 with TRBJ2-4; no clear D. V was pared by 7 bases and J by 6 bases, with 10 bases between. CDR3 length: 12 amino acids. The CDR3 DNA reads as TGTGCCAGCACCTCGGGCCGAAACATTCAGTACTTC. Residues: CASTSGRNIQYF.

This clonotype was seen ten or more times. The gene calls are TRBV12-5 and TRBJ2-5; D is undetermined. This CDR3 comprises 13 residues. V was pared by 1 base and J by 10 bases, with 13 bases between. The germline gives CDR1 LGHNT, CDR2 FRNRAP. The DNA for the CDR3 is TGTGCTAGTGGTTTGGGGTCGCCTGGGGTCCAGTACTTC. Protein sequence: CASGLGSPGVQYF.

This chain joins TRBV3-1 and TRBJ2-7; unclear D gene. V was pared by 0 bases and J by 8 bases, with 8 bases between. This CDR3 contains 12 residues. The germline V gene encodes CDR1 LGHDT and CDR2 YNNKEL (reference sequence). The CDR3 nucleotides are TGTGCCAGCAGCCAAGACTTGGGGAAGCAGTACTTC. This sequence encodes CASSQDLGKQYF.

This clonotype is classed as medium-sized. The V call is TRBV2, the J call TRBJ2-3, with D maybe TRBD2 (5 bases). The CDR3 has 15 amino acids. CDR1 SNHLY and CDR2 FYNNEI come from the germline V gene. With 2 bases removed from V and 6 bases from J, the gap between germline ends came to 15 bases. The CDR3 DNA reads TGTGCCAGCAGTGAAACGAGCGGCCCGGGGGATACGCAGTATTTT. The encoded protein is CASSETSGPGDTQYF.

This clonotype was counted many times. For the CDR3, the DNA is TGTGCCAGCAGCCAGGGACAGGGGGCCTCCTACGAGCAGTACTTC. Encoded protein: CASSQGQGASYEQYF. This chain connects TRBV4-2 to TRBJ2-7, with 12 bases that match TRBD1. This CDR3 region has 15 residues. V dropped 3 bases and J dropped 0; count of bases not matched to a gene: 0. Germline V gene data show CDR1 as LGHNA and CDR2 as YNFKEQ.

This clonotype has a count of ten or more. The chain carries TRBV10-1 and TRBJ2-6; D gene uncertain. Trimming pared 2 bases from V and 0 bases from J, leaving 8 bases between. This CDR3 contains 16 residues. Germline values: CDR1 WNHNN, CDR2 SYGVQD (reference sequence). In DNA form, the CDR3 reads TGCGCCAGCAGTGAGGGCCGGATCTCTGGGGCCAACGTCCTGACTTTC. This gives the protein CASSEGRISGANVLTF.

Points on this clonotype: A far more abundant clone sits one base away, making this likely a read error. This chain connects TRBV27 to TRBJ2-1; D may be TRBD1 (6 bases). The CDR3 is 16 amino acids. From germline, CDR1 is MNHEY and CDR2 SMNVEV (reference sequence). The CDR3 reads CASSQDSLSSYNELFF. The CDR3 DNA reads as TGTGCCAGCAGCCAGGACAGCTTGAGCTCCTACAATGAGCTGTTCTTC.

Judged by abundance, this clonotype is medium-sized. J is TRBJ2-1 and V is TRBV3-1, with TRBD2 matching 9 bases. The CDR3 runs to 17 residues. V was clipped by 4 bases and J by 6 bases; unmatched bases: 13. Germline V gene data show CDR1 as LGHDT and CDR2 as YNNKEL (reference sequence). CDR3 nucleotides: TGTGCCAGCAGCCGAACCCTTCAGACTAGCGGTCCCAATGAGCAGTTCTTC. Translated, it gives CASSRTLQTSGPNEQFF.

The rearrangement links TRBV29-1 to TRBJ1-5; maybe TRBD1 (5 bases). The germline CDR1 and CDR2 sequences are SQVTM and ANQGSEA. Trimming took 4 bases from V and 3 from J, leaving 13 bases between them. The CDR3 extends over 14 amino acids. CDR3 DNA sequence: TGCAGCGTTGGGGGCGGGGAGCCCAATCAGCCCCAGCATTTT. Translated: CSVGGGEPNQPQHF.

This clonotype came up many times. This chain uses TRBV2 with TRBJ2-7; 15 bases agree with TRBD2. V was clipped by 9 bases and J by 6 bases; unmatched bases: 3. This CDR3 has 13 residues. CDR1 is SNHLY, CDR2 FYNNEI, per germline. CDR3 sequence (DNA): TGTGCCAGTAAGGGACTAGCGGGAGGCGAGCAGTACTTC. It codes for CASKGLAGGEQYF.

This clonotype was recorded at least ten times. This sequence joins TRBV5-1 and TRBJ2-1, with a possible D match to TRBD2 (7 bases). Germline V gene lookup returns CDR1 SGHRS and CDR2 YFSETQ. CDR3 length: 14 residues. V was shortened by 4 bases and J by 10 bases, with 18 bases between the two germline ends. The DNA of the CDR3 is TGCGCCAGCAGCCAGGAGGGGGGGTTTAACGAGCAGTTCTTC. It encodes CASSQEGGFNEQFF.

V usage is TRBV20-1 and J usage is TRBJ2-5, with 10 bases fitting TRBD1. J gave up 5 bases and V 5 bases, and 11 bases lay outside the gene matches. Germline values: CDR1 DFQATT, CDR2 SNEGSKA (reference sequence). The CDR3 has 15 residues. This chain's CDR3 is CSAEPGTGDGETQYF. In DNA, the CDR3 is TGCAGTGCTGAACCCGGGACAGGGGATGGGGAGACCCAGTACTTC.

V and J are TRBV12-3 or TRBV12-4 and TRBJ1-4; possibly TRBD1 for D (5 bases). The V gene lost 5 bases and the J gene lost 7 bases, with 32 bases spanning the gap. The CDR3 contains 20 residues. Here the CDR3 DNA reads TGTGCCAGCAGTCGACTGCCGAGGGGCAGCTCAACCATACCCCTTGAAAAACTGTTTTTT. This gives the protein CASSRLPRGSSTIPLEKLFF.

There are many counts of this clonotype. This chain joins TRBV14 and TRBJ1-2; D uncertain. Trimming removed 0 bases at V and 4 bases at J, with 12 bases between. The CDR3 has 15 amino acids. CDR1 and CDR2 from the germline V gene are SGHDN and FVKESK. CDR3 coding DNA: TGTGCCAGCAGCCAAGATACGGGCAGTGCCTATGGCTACACCTTC. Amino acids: CASSQDTGSAYGYTF.

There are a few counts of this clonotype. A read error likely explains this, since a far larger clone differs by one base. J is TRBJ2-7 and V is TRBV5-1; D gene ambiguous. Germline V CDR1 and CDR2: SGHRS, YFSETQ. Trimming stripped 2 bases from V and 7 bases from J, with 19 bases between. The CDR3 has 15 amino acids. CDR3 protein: CASSFGQSVYNEQYF. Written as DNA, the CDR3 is TGCGCCAGCAGCTTTGGCCAGAGCGTCTACAATGAGCAGTACTTC.

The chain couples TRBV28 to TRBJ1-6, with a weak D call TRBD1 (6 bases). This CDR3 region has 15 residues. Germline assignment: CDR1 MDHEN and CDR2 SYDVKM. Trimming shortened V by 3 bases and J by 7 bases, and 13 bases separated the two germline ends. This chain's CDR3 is CASSFPRGINSPLHF. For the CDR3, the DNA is TGTGCCAGCAGTTTTCCGAGGGGGATCAATTCACCCCTCCACTTT.

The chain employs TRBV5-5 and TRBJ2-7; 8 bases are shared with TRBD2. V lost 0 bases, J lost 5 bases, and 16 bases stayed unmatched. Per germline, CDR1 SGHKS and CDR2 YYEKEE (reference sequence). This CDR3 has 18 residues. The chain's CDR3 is CASSLACRARGLVHEQYF. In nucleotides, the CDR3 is TGTGCCAGCAGCTTGGCCTGTCGTGCGCGGGGACTAGTGCACGAGCAGTACTTC.

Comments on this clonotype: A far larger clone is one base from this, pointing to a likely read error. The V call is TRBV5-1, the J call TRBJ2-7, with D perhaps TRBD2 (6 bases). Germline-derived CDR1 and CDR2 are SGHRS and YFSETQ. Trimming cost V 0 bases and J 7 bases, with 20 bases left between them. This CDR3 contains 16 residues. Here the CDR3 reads CASSLGAGSSYNEQYF. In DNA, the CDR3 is TGCGCCAGCAGCTTGGGAGCGGGTAGCTCCTACAATGAGCAGTACTTC. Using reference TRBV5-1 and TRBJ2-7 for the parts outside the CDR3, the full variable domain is KAGVTQTPRYLIKTRGQQVTLSCSPISGHRSVSWYQQTPGQGLQFLFEYFSETQRNKGNFPGRFSGRQFSNSRSEMNVSTLELGDSALYLCASSLGAGSSYNEQYFGPGTRLTVT.